Each of the 13 T cell receptor beta chains below was sequenced from the same sample in a study of neurological immune-mediated disorders. TCRdb itself ran the 5' RACE reads through MiXCR, one entry per CDR3 protein. The sample has about 82,000 distinct CDR3 sequences; 2.5% to 3% are singletons. Source material: PBMCs. The receptor set was obtained from a woman aged 25 to 39 with multiple sclerosis.

There are many counts of this clonotype. The V call is TRBV12-3 or TRBV12-4, the J call TRBJ2-2; D remains unclear. V lost 6 bases to trimming and J lost 6 bases, with 8 bases between them. This CDR3 contains 12 residues. CDR3 amino acids: CASRPTSGELFF. CDR3 sequence (DNA): TGTGCCAGCAGGCCTACGTCCGGGGAGCTGTTTTTT.

The sample holds many counts of this clonotype. The chain carries TRBV12-3 or TRBV12-4 and TRBJ2-4; D remains unclear. V gave up 4 bases and J gave up 1 base, with 11 bases separating them. CDR3 length: 15 residues. The CDR3 nucleotides read TGTGCCAGCAGTTCAACCGGGCGGGCCAAAAACATTCAGTACTTC. Amino acid sequence: CASSSTGRAKNIQYF.

This clonotype has a count of ten or more. CDR3 region: CASSPPSVGNIQYF. In DNA form, the CDR3 reads TGTGCCAGCAGCCCCCCGTCCGTGGGGAACATTCAGTACTTC. This chain links TRBV12-3 or TRBV12-4 with TRBJ2-4; D uncertain. The ends were cut back, 6 bases at V and 7 bases at J, with 16 bases in the middle. The CDR3 totals 14 residues.

This clonotype occurred many times. The genes are TRBV20-1 and TRBJ1-1; D is possibly TRBD1 (5 bases). This CDR3 is built from 13 residues. V gave up 6 bases and J gave up 11 bases, with 22 bases separating them. CDR1 is DFQATT and CDR2 is SNEGSKA in the germline V gene (reference sequence). The CDR3 coding sequence is TGCAGTGCGCGAATCGGACAAAACTGGGGGGCTTTCTTT. Its translation: CSARIGQNWGAFF.

Ten or more counts support this clonotype. The chain recombines TRBV20-1 with TRBJ1-1; 11 nucleotides align to TRBD1. V dropped 1 base and J dropped 6; count of bases not matched to a gene: 7. Germline assignment: CDR1 DFQATT and CDR2 SNEGSKA (reference sequence). The CDR3 length is 15 residues. In DNA, the CDR3 is TGCAGTGCTAGAGCCCCGGGACAGGGGGGGGCTGAAGCTTTCTTT. This codes for CSARAPGQGGAEAFF.

This clonotype came up a few times. This is likely a read error, given that the CDR3 carries no conserved phenylalanine or tryptophan at its end. The chain recombines TRBV4-3 with TRBJ2-4; tentative D call: TRBD1 (6 bases). The germline CDR1 and CDR2 sequences are LGHNA and YSLEER. With 0 bases removed from V and 5 bases from J, the gap between germline ends came to 8 bases. The CDR3 sequence is 14 residues long. CDR3 DNA sequence: TGCGCCAGCAGCCAAGACAGGACAGAAAACATTCAGTACAAC. Its protein is CASSQDRTENIQYN.

In this sample, this clonotype turned up many times. The chain joins TRBV19 to TRBJ2-7, with D tentatively TRBD2 (6 bases). V lost 1 base, J lost 3 bases, and 13 bases lay in between. The CDR3 length is 15 residues. Germline V lookup: CDR1 LNHDA, CDR2 SQIVND (reference sequence). CDR3 region: CASSIAGLRSYEQYF. The CDR3 DNA follows: TGTGCCAGTAGTATAGCCGGACTACGGAGCTACGAGCAGTACTTC.

This clonotype was seen many times. The chain carries TRBV5-1 and TRBJ1-2, with 7 bases identical to TRBD1. The V gene's germline CDR1 is SGHRS and CDR2 YFSETQ. With 2 bases clipped from V and 6 bases from J, the junction kept 1 base outside the gene matches. This CDR3 has 12 amino acids. The CDR3 bases are TGCGCCAGCAGCTTCACAGGGGATGGCTACACCTTC. It specifies CASSFTGDGYTF. The full variable domain, completed using reference TRBV5-1 and TRBJ1-2, is KAGVTQTPRYLIKTRGQQVTLSCSPISGHRSVSWYQQTPGQGLQFLFEYFSETQRNKGNFPGRFSGRQFSNSRSEMNVSTLELGDSALYLCASSFTGDGYTFGSGTRLTVV.

This clonotype was seen ten or more times. This chain links TRBV7-2 with TRBJ2-7; a weak D match, TRBD1 (6 bases). The CDR3 runs 15 residues. V dropped 5 bases and J dropped 5 bases, with 19 bases sitting between them. The V gene's germline CDR1 is SGHTA and CDR2 FQGNSA. The CDR3: CASSPTGQVVHEQYF. The DNA for the CDR3 is TGTGCCAGCAGCCCCACGGGACAAGTTGTCCACGAGCAGTACTTC. The full variable domain, completed using reference TRBV7-2 and TRBJ2-7, is GAGVSQSPSNKVTEKGKDVELRCDPISGHTALYWYRQSLGQGLEFLIYFQGNSAPDKSGLPSDRFSAERTGGSVSTLTIQRTQQEDSAVYLCASSPTGQVVHEQYFGPGTRLTVT.

Ten or more counts support this clonotype. The chain has TRBV6-2 or TRBV6-3 and TRBJ2-2; D not certain. With 2 bases removed from V and 6 bases from J, the gap between germline ends came to 10 bases. Germline CDR1 is MNHEY and CDR2 is SVGEGT. This CDR3 is 14 amino acids long. In DNA form, the CDR3 reads TGTGCCAGCAGTTACAGGGCTCGGGCCGGGGAGCTGTTTTTT. This gives the protein CASSYRARAGELFF.

This clonotype was detected ten times or more. The chain uses TRBV5-5 and TRBJ2-1, with TRBD1 matching 11 bases. Germline lookup yields CDR1 SGHKS and CDR2 YYEKEE (reference sequence). This CDR3 comprises 19 residues. V gave up 5 bases and J gave up 0 bases; unmatched junction bases: 13. The CDR3 bases are TGTGCCAGCAGTTCCGGGACAGGGGGTTTAGTGAGCTCCTACAATGAGCAGTTCTTC. The encoded protein is CASSSGTGGLVSSYNEQFF.

In this sample, this clonotype turned up many times. V usage is TRBV20-1 and J usage is TRBJ2-3; D gene unclear. Per the germline V gene, CDR1 is DFQATT and CDR2 is SNEGSKA (reference sequence). V was clipped by 5 bases and J by 2 bases, with 11 bases between them. CDR3 size: 13 residues. In nucleotides, the CDR3 is TGCAGTGCTCTGTCGTCGTCCACAGATACGCAGTATTTT. It encodes CSALSSSTDTQYF.

This clonotype has a count of ten or more. The V and J genes are TRBV24-1 and TRBJ2-3; TRBD1 matches 7 bases. CDR3 length: 13 residues. CDR1 and CDR2 (germline): KGHDR, SFDVKD. The junction had 5 bases not matched to a gene; V was cut back by 8 bases and J by 4 bases. The CDR3 DNA follows: TGTGCCACCACTCGACAGGGATCAGATACGCAGTATTTT. Its protein product is CATTRQGSDTQYF.